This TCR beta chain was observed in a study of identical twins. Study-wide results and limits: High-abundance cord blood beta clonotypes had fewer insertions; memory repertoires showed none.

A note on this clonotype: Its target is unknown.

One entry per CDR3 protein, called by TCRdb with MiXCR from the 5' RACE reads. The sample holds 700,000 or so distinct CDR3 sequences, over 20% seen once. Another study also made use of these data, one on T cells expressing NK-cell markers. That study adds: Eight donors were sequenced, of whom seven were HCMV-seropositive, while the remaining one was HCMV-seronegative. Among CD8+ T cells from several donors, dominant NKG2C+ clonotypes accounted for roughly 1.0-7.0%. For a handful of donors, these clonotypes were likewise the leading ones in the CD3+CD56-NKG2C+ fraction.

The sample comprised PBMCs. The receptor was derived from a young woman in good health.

DNA of the CDR3: TGTGCCACCAGTCTTCGGGGTGAGCAGTTCTTC. This translates into CATSLRGEQFF. The rearrangement links TRBV24-1 to TRBJ2-1, with a weak D call TRBD2 (5 bases). CDR1 and CDR2 from the germline V gene are KGHDR and SFDVKD. The V gene lost 6 bases and the J gene lost 9 bases, with 8 bases spanning the gap. There are 11 residues in the CDR3.